This TCR beta chain came from a study of blood T cell repertoires in COVID-19. Background on the study: There were acute and convalescent COVID-19 samples, and they came from the United States, Italy and Spain.

This clone appeared once. Assay: immunoSEQ multiplex PCR; the TCRdb copy retains only in-frame clones and omits some. Altogether approximately 150,000 clones are present, 81% being singletons, with the ten largest covering 8% to 13%. The sequenced sample was peripheral blood. This clonotype was obtained from a man aged 55 to 70 with active or convalescent COVID-19.

CDR3 amino acids: CASSPGGASGNTIYF. CDR3 nucleotide sequence: TGTGCCAGCTCACCGGGGGGAGCCTCTGGAAACACCATATATTTT. The chain joins TRBV18 to TRBJ1-3; D is perhaps TRBD1 (5 bases). CDR1 is KGHSH and CDR2 is LQKENI in the germline V gene. The CDR3 sequence is 15 residues long. The V and J ends lost 3 bases and 0 bases respectively, with 9 bases between them.